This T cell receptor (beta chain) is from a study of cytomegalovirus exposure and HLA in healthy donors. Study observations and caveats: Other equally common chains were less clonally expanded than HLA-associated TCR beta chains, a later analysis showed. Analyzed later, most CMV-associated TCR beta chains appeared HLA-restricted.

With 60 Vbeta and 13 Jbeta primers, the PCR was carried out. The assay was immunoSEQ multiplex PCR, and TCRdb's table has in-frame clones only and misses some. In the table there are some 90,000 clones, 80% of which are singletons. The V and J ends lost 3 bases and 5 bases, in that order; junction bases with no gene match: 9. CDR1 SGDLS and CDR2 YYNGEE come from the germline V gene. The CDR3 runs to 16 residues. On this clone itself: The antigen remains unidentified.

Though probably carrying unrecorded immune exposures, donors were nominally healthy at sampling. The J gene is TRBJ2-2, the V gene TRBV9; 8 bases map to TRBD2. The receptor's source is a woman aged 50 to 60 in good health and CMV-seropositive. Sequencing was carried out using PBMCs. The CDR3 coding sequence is TGTGCCAGCAGCGGGCTCGGTAGCGGGGCGACCGGGGAGCTGTTTTTT. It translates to CASSGLGSGATGELFF.